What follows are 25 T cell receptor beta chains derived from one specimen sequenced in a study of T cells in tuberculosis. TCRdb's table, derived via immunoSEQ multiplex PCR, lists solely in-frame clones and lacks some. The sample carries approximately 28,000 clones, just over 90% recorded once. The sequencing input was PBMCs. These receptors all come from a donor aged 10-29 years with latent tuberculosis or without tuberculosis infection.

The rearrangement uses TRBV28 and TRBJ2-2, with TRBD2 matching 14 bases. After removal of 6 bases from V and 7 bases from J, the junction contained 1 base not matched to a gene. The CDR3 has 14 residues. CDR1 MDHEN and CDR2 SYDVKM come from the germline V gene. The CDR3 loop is CASRGLAGVGELFF. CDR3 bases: TGTGCCAGCAGGGGACTAGCGGGAGTCGGGGAGCTGTTTTTT.

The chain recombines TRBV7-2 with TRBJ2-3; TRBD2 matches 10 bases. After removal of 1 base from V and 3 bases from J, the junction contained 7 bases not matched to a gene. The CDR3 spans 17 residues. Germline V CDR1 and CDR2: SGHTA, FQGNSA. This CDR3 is CASSLVIAGGHTDTQYF. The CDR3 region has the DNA TGTGCCAGCAGCTTAGTAATAGCGGGGGGCCATACAGATACGCAGTATTTT.

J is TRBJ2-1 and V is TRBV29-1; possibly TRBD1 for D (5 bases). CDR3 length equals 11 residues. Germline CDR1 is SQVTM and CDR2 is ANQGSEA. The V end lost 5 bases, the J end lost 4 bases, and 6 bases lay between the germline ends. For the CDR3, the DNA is TGCAGCGTTCGACAGTACAATGAGCAGTTCTTC. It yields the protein CSVRQYNEQFF.

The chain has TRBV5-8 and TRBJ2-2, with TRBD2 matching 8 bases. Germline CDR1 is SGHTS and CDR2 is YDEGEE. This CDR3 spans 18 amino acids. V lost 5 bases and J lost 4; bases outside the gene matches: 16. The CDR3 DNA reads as TGTGCCAGCAGATGGCGGACTAGACGGGAGGGCGTCACCGGGGAGCTGTTTTTT. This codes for CASRWRTRREGVTGELFF.

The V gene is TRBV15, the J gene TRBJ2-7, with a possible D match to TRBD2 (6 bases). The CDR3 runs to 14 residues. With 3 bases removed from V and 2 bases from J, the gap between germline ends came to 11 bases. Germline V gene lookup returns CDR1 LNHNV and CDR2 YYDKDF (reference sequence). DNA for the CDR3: TGTGCCACCAGCAGTATCGGGAGCACCTACGAGCAGTACTTC. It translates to CATSSIGSTYEQYF.

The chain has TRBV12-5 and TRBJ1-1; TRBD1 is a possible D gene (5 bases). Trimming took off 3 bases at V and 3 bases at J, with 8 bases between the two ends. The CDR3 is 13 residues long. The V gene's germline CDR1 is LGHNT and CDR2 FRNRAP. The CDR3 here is CASGFWGDTEAFF. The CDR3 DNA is TGTGCTAGTGGTTTTTGGGGGGACACTGAAGCTTTCTTT.

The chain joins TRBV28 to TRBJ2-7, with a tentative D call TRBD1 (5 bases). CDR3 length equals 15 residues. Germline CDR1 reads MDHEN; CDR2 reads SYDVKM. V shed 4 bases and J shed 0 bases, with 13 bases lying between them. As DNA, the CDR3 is TGTGCCAGCAGTTCCGCCCCCAGGGACTCCTACGAGCAGTACTTC. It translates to CASSSAPRDSYEQYF.

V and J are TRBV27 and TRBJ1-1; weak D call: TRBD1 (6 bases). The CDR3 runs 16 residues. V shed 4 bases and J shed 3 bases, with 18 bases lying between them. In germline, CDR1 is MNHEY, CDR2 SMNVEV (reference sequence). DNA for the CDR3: TGTGCCAGCAGTTCTTGGCAATTGGGGGCTTACACTGAAGCTTTCTTT. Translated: CASSSWQLGAYTEAFF.

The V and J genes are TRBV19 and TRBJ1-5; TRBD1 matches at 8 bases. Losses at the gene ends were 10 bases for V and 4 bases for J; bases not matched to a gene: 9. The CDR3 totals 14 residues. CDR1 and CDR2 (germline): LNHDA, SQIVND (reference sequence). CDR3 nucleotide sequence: TGTGCCACCAGAGGACAGGGTCGAAATCAGCCCCAGCATTTT. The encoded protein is CATRGQGRNQPQHF. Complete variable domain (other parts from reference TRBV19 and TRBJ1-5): DGGITQSPKYLFRKEGQNVTLSCEQNLNHDAMYWYRQDPGQGLRLIYYSQIVNDFQKGDIAEGYSVSREKKESFPLTVTSAQKNPTAFYLCATRGQGRNQPQHFGDGTRLSIL.

CDR3 DNA: TGTGCCAGCAGCTTAGTGGTTAGTAGCGGGGGGATCTACAATGAGCAGTTCTTC. It codes for CASSLVVSSGGIYNEQFF. This rearrangement joins TRBV11-1 to TRBJ2-1, with TRBD2 matching over 10 bases. The CDR3 sequence is 18 residues long. The germline V gene has CDR1 SGHAT and CDR2 FQDESV (reference sequence). V lost 1 base to trimming and J lost 3 bases; unmatched junction nucleotides: 9.

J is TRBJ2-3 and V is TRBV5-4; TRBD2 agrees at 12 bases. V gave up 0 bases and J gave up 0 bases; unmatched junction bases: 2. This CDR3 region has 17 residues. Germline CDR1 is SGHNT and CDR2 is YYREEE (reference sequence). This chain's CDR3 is CASSLALAGGSTDTQYF. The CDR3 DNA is TGTGCCAGCAGCTTGGCCCTAGCGGGAGGGAGCACAGATACGCAGTATTTT.

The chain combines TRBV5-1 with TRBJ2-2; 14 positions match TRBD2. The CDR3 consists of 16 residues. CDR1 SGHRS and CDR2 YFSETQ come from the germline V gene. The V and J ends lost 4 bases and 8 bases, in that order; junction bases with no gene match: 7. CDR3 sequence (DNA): TGCGCCAGCAGCCAGACTAGCGGGGGGGCCGCTGGGGAGCTGTTTTTT. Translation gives CASSQTSGGAAGELFF.

The CDR3 DNA reads as TGTGCCAGCAGTCAGACAGGGTACTATGGCTACACCTTC. Protein sequence: CASSQTGYYGYTF. The chain is built from TRBV6-5 and TRBJ1-2, with TRBD1 matching 7 bases. Looked up from germline, CDR1 is MNHEY and CDR2 is SVGAGI. The CDR3 covers 13 residues. V lost 5 bases to trimming and J lost 3 bases; unmatched junction nucleotides: 3.

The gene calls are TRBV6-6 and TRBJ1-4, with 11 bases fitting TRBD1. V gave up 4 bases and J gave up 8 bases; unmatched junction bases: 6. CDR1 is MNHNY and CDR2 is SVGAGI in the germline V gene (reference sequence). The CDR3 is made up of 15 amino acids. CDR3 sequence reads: CASSLGGTGGEKLFF. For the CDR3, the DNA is TGTGCCAGCAGTTTAGGCGGGACAGGGGGAGAAAAACTGTTTTTT.

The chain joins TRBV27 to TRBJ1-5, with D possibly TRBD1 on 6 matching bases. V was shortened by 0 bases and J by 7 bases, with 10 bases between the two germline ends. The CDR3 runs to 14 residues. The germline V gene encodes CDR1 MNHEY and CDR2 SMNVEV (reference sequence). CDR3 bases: TGTGCCAGCAGTTTATCGGTAGGGGGACAGCCCCAGCATTTT. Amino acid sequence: CASSLSVGGQPQHF.

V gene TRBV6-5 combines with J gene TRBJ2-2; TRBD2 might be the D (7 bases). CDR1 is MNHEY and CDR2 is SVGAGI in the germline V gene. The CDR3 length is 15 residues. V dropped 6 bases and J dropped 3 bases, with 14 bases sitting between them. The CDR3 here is CASSGGQGYTGELFF. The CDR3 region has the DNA TGTGCCAGCAGCGGGGGGCAGGGGTACACCGGGGAGCTGTTTTTT.

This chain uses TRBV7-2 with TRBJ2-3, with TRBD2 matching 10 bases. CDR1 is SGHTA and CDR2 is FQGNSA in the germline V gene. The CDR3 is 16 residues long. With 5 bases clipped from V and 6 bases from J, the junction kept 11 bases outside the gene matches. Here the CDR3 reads CASSPNSLAGFDTQYF. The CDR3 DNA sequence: TGTGCCAGCAGCCCAAACTCACTAGCGGGGTTCGATACGCAGTATTTT.

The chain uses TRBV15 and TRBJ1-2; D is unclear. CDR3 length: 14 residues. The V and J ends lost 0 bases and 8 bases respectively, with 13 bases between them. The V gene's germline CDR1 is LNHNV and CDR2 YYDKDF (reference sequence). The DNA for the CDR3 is TGTGCCACCAGCAGAGATTTGGTGCAGTTCGGCTACACCTTC. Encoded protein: CATSRDLVQFGYTF.

The CDR3 loop reads CASSLGTAGNTIYF. CDR3 sequence (DNA): TGCGCCAGCAGCCTGGGGACAGCAGGAAACACCATATATTTT. The chain employs TRBV5-1 and TRBJ1-3; 7 nucleotides match TRBD1. V shed 4 bases, J shed 4 bases, and the junction held 5 bases outside the gene matches. Germline V gene lookup returns CDR1 SGHRS and CDR2 YFSETQ. This CDR3 spans 14 amino acids.

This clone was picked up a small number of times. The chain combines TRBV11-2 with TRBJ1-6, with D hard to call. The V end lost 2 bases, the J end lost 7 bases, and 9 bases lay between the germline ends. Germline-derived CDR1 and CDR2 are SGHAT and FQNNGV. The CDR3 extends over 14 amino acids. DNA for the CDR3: TGTGCCAGCAGCTTAAGTCGGTCCAATTCACCCCTCCACTTT. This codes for CASSLSRSNSPLHF.

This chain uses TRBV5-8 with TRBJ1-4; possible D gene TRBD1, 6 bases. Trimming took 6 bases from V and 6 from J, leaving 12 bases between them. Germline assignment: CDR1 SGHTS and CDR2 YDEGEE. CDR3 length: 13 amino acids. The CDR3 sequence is CASIPGGHEKLFF. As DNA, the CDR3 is TGTGCCAGCATACCCGGGGGGCATGAAAAACTGTTTTTT.

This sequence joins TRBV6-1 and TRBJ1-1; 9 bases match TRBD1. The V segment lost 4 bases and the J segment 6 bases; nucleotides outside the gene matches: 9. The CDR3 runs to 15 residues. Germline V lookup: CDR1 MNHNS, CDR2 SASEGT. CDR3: CASSAHRGRLAEAFF. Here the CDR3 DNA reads TGTGCCAGCAGTGCCCACAGGGGGCGATTAGCTGAAGCTTTCTTT.

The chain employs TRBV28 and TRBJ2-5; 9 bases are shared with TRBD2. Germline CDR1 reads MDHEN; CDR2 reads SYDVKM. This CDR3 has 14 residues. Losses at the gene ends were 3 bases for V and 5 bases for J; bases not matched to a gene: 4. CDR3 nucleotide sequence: TGTGCCAGCAGTTTGCGGGGGGGGCTGGAGACCCAGTACTTC. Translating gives CASSLRGGLETQYF.

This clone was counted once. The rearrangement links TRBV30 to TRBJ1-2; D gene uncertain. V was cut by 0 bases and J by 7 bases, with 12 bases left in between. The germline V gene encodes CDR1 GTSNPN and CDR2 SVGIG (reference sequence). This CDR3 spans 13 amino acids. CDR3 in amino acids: CAWSVSGIGGYTF. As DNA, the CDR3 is TGTGCCTGGAGTGTATCAGGCATCGGTGGCTACACCTTC. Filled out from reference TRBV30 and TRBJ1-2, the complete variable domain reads SQTIHQWPATLVQPVGSPLSLECTVEGTSNPNLYWYRQAAGRGLQLLFYSVGIGQISSEVPQNLSASRPQDRQFILSSKKLLLSDSGFYLCAWSVSGIGGYTFGSGTRLTVV.

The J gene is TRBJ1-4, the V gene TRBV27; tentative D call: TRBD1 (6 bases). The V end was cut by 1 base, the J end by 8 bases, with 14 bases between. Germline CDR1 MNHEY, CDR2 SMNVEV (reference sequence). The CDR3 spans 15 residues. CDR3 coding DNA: TGTGCCAGCAGTTTATTGGGCAGGGGAAGAGAAAAACTGTTTTTT. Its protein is CASSLLGRGREKLFF.